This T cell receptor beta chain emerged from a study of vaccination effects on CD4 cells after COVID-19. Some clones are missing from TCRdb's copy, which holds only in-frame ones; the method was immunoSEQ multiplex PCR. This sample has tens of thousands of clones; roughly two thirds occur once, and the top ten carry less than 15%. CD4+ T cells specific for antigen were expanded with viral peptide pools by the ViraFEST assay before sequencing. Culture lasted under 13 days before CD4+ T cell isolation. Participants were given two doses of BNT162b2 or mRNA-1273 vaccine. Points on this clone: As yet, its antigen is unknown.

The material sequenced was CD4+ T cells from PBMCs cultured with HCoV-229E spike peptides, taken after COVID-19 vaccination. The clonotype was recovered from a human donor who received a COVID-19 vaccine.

The CDR3 loop is CATSDDSPQVTGELFF. As DNA, the CDR3 is TGTGCCACCAGTGACGACAGTCCCCAAGTGACCGGGGAGCTGTTTTTT. The V call is TRBV24-1, the J call TRBJ2-2; perhaps TRBD1 as D (5 bases). Germline V lookup: CDR1 KGHDR, CDR2 SFDVKD. CDR3 size: 16 residues. V was cut by 4 bases and J by 5 bases, with 16 bases left in between.